Shown below are 17 T cell receptor beta chains from a single sample sequenced in a study of T-cell reconstitution after alpha-beta-depleted transplantation in children. The library targeted TCRbeta and was prepared with unique molecular identifiers. MiXCR, run by TCRdb on the PCR reads, gives a single entry per CDR3 protein. The table lists 200,000 to 300,000 distinct CDR3 sequences, around 11% of them singletons. The input for sequencing was PBMCs from the stem cell graft donor, taken from the stem cell graft. All receptors derive from a human donor who donated a stem cell graft to a child with acute lymphoblastic leukemia.

V gene TRBV12-3 or TRBV12-4 combines with J gene TRBJ1-2; 9 bases line up with TRBD1. V lost 7 bases, J lost 3 bases, and 6 bases stayed unmatched. The CDR3 has 14 amino acids. CDR3 bases: TGTGCCAGCACCCCGACAGGGGGGTACTATGGCTACACCTTC. Encoded protein: CASTPTGGYYGYTF.

In its sample, this clonotype was seen many times. The rearrangement joins TRBV29-1 to TRBJ2-1, with 10 bases fitting TRBD1. CDR1 SQVTM and CDR2 ANQGSEA come from the germline V gene. The CDR3 runs 16 residues. The CDR3 coding sequence is TGCAGTGCAGCTAGGTTGCCGGGACAGGGGTTCAATGAGCAGTTCTTC. Protein product: CSAARLPGQGFNEQFF.

This clonotype showed up many times. The CDR3 region is CSVVQGFGETQYF. The CDR3, as DNA: TGCAGCGTTGTACAGGGGTTTGGAGAGACCCAGTACTTC. This rearrangement joins TRBV29-1 to TRBJ2-5; 7 bases align to TRBD1. Germline V gene lookup returns CDR1 SQVTM and CDR2 ANQGSEA. The CDR3 covers 13 residues. V was clipped by 4 bases and J by 4 bases; unmatched bases: 6.

This clonotype was found a few times. The genes are TRBV11-2 and TRBJ2-3; 12 nucleotides match TRBD2. The CDR3 contains 17 residues. The junction had 6 bases not matched to a gene; V was cut back by 0 bases and J by 5 bases. Germline CDR1 and CDR2: SGHAT and FQNNGV. CDR3 loop: CASSLEGLAGMQDTQYF. As DNA, the CDR3 is TGTGCCAGCAGCTTAGAAGGACTAGCGGGGATGCAAGATACGCAGTATTTT.

The chain combines TRBV6-5 with TRBJ2-1; D possibly corresponds to TRBD2 (5 bases). Trimming removed 0 bases at V and 6 bases at J, with 12 bases between. The CDR3 is made up of 15 amino acids. Germline values: CDR1 MNHEY, CDR2 SVGAGI. The DNA of the CDR3 is TGTGCCAGCAGTTACTCGAGGCAGGCGGGCAATGAGCAGTTCTTC. As protein: CASSYSRQAGNEQFF.

This clonotype has a count of ten or more. The gene calls are TRBV5-6 and TRBJ2-7, with TRBD2 identical over 14 bases. Germline V CDR1 and CDR2: SGHDT, YYEEEE. V dropped 4 bases and J dropped 5; count of bases not matched to a gene: 2. The CDR3 is 14 amino acids. The CDR3 nucleotides are TGTGCCAGCAGCAGGGGACTAGCGGGAGACGAGCAGTACTTC. This sequence encodes CASSRGLAGDEQYF.

There are a few counts of this clonotype. This chain links TRBV29-1 with TRBJ2-1; 8 bases match TRBD1. Trimming took 6 bases from V and 8 from J; bases not matched to a gene: 15. The length of the CDR3 is 15 residues. Germline lookup yields CDR1 SQVTM and CDR2 ANQGSEA. CDR3 loop: CSVLRAPDRVDEQFF. Written as DNA, the CDR3 is TGCAGCGTATTGCGCGCCCCGGACAGGGTAGATGAGCAGTTCTTC.

This clonotype occurred many times. V is TRBV28 and J is TRBJ2-7; 7 bases are shared with TRBD1. The CDR3 extends over 14 amino acids. Germline CDR1 and CDR2: MDHEN and SYDVKM. With 6 bases clipped from V and 4 bases from J, the junction kept 9 bases outside the gene matches. CDR3 amino acids: CASRSQGTDYEQYF. The CDR3 coding sequence is TGTGCCAGCAGATCACAGGGGACGGATTACGAGCAGTACTTC.

Ten or more counts support this clonotype. The chain combines TRBV12-3 or TRBV12-4 with TRBJ2-2; unclear D gene. V shed 7 bases and J shed 4 bases, with 13 bases lying between them. CDR3 size: 14 residues. The DNA of the CDR3 is TGTGCCAGCACCACCCACATTTCCACCGGGGAGCTGTTTTTT. Protein product: CASTTHISTGELFF.

This chain connects TRBV10-3 to TRBJ2-2, with D possibly matching TRBD2 (5 bases). V lost 8 bases and J lost 1, with 8 bases in between. Per the germline V gene, CDR1 is ENHRY and CDR2 is SYGVKD. The CDR3 is made up of 13 amino acids. This chain's CDR3 is CAIGSGNTGELFF. The CDR3 DNA reads as TGTGCCATCGGGAGCGGGAACACCGGGGAGCTGTTTTTT.

V is TRBV6-1 and J is TRBJ1-5, with D unresolved. CDR1 is MNHNS, CDR2 SASEGT, per germline. The CDR3 totals 16 residues. Trimming left V 6 bases short and J 0 bases short, with 15 bases between. CDR3: CASRRHGFYSNQPQHF. In DNA form, the CDR3 reads TGTGCCAGCAGGAGACACGGCTTCTATAGCAATCAGCCCCAGCATTTT.

This clonotype was seen a few times. The chain employs TRBV29-1 and TRBJ2-3, with TRBD2 identical over 7 bases. CDR1 is SQVTM, CDR2 ANQGSEA, per germline. V dropped 6 bases and J dropped 1; count of bases not matched to a gene: 1. This CDR3 is built from 12 residues. The CDR3 reads CSVLARTDTQYF. The CDR3 bases are TGCAGCGTACTAGCGCGCACAGATACGCAGTATTTT.

This clonotype was picked up a small number of times. The chain recombines TRBV5-1 with TRBJ2-1, with TRBD2 matching over 14 bases. Germline V gene sequence: CDR1 SGHRS, CDR2 YFSETQ. CDR3 length: 20 residues. V gave up 3 bases and J gave up 5 bases; unmatched junction bases: 16. CDR3 in DNA: TGCGCCAGCAGCTCGAGGGGGACTAGCGGGGGAGGGAGGGGAAACAATGAGCAGTTCTTC. This encodes CASSSRGTSGGGRGNNEQFF. Supplemented by reference TRBV5-1 and TRBJ2-1, the full variable domain reads KAGVTQTPRYLIKTRGQQVTLSCSPISGHRSVSWYQQTPGQGLQFLFEYFSETQRNKGNFPGRFSGRQFSNSRSEMNVSTLELGDSALYLCASSSRGTSGGGRGNNEQFFGPGTRLTVL.

This clonotype was counted at least ten times. The J gene is TRBJ2-7, the V gene TRBV4-3; the D gene is possibly TRBD1 (6 bases). V was clipped by 4 bases and J by 5 bases, with 12 bases between them. This CDR3 contains 13 residues. Germline CDR1 LGHNA, CDR2 YSLEER. CDR3 sequence reads: CASSRGYRDEQYF. DNA for the CDR3: TGCGCCAGCAGCCGCGGATACAGGGACGAGCAGTACTTC.

Ten or more counts support this clonotype. The V and J genes are TRBV28 and TRBJ2-7; D is possibly TRBD1 or TRBD2 (6 bases each). Trimming removed 7 bases at V and 7 bases at J, with 11 bases between. The CDR3 length is 11 residues. Germline lookup yields CDR1 MDHEN and CDR2 SYDVKM. CDR3 sequence (DNA): TGTGCCAGCACGGGGGCTCGTGAGCAGTACTTC. Translation gives CASTGAREQYF. Combining the CDR3 with reference TRBV28 and TRBJ2-7 gives the whole variable domain DVKVTQSSRYLVKRTGEKVFLECVQDMDHENMFWYRQDPGLGLRLIYFSYDVKMKEKGDIPEGYSVSREKKERFSLILESASTNQTSMYLCASTGAREQYFGPGTRLTVT.

There are many counts of this clonotype. The genes are TRBV5-1 and TRBJ2-5, with D unresolved. Per the germline V gene, CDR1 is SGHRS and CDR2 is YFSETQ. The CDR3 consists of 14 residues. V lost 3 bases, J lost 1 base, and 10 bases lay in between. The CDR3 nucleotides are TGCGCCAGCAGCTCCGGTACTGTCCAAGAGACCCAGTACTTC. Its protein product is CASSSGTVQETQYF.

The sample holds many counts of this clonotype. The gene calls are TRBV28 and TRBJ2-7; tentative D call: TRBD2 (7 bases). The CDR3 runs 14 residues. Germline assignment: CDR1 MDHEN and CDR2 SYDVKM. V dropped 6 bases and J dropped 6 bases, with 18 bases sitting between them. CDR3 region: CASSPAGASSEQYF. The CDR3 nucleotides are TGTGCCAGCAGCCCGGCGGGGGCCTCTTCCGAGCAGTACTTC.